The clone carrying this T cell receptor beta chain was counted only a few times. The data derive from a study of blood T cell repertoires in COVID-19. Background on the study: PBMCs, B-cell-depleted T cells, or T cells were the source of the cDNA or gDNA that made up the material.

The CDR3 contains 16 residues. The junction had 14 bases not matched to a gene; V was cut back by 4 bases and J by 5 bases. Germline V lookup: CDR1 LGHNT, CDR2 FRNRAP. Assay: immunoSEQ multiplex PCR; the TCRdb copy retains only in-frame clones and omits some. This table has about 330,000 clones, approximately 88% appearing once. The gene calls are TRBV12-5 and TRBJ2-7, with 7 bases that match TRBD1. This clonotype was sampled from a man younger than 45 who had recovered from COVID-19. The source material was PBMCs or T cells enriched from blood (not recorded which). CDR3 coding DNA: TGTGCTAGTGGTTCTTCCCCGACAGGGTATACCCACGAGCAGTACTTC. Its translation is CASGSSPTGYTHEQYF.